This TCR beta chain was identified in a study of T cells in Graves' hyperthyroidism and ophthalmopathy. Notes on the study in general: Median prediction lead before ophthalmopathy onset was about 6.5 months with the model. Ophthalmopathy was told apart from stable hyperthyroidism by a 13 V-J model.

Regarding this clonotype: Antigen specificity is unknown. This may be a read error, as it is one base from a much larger clone.

Researchers amplified the TCR beta CDR3 regions from RNA transcripts. The TCR CDR3 first-round RT-PCR relied on the HTBI primer set. TCRdb re-derived calls from the multiplex PCR reads in MiXCR, one entry per CDR3 protein. Seen here are around 440,000 distinct CDR3 sequences, 15% to 18% observed once, and the top ten hold around 7%. The V end was cut by 0 bases, the J end by 3 bases, with 11 bases between. The germline V gene encodes CDR1 DFQATT and CDR2 SNEGSKA (reference sequence). The length of the CDR3 is 14 residues. The PBMCs were sourced from fresh peripheral blood (about 10 ml). This chain uses TRBV20-1 with TRBJ1-2; D gene uncertain. The clonotype originates from a woman aged 18-29 years with Graves' hyperthyroidism. The sample taken for sequencing was blood. The CDR3: CSARDGGRHYGYTF. CDR3 DNA sequence: TGCAGTGCTAGAGATGGAGGGCGACACTATGGCTACACCTTC.